These T cell receptor beta chains were read from a single sample in a study of blood T cell repertoires in COVID-19. Some clones are missing from TCRdb's copy, which holds only in-frame ones; the method was immunoSEQ multiplex PCR. The sample lists some 140,000 clones, 84% occurring once. Sequences were obtained from PBMCs or T cells enriched from blood (not recorded which). Receptors were obtained from a man in his forties with acute COVID-19. Both conserved end residues are part of each CDR3. The D gene is left open where the match is weak. For some rows the clone size is stated as once, few or many, or as a class when expanded; others skip it.

d_call,v_call,clone_size,j_call,cdr3_aa,cdr3_nt
-,TRBV7-2,-,TRBJ2-4,CASSFGGGPQAYF,TGTGCCAGCAGCTTCGGGGGAGGTCCGCAGGCGTACTTC
-,TRBV11-2,-,TRBJ2-1,CASSSDSNEQFF,TGTGCCAGCAGCTCTGACAGCAATGAGCAGTTCTTC
TRBD1,TRBV20-1,once,TRBJ2-1,CSASRGQGREQFF,TGCAGTGCTAGTAGGGGACAGGGGCGTGAGCAGTTCTTC
TRBD1,TRBV11-3,-,TRBJ1-1,CASSRDRVGEAFF,TGTGCCAGCAGCAGGGACAGGGTAGGTGAAGCTTTCTTT
TRBD1,TRBV18,-,TRBJ1-5,CASSQQGTQPQHF,TGTGCCAGCTCGCAACAGGGGACACAGCCCCAGCATTTT
-,TRBV6-5,-,TRBJ1-5,CASSLDGKYQPQHF,TGTGCCAGCAGTCTGGACGGGAAATATCAGCCCCAGCATTTT
TRBD1,TRBV10-3,few,TRBJ2-1,CAISEYRGNEQFF,TGTGCCATCAGTGAGTACAGGGGCAATGAGCAGTTCTTC
TRBD1,TRBV30,-,TRBJ1-4,CAWSVDRDEKLFF,TGTGCCTGGAGTGTTGACAGGGATGAAAAACTGTTTTTT
TRBD2,TRBV7-2,-,TRBJ2-2,CASSLMTSISGELFF,TGTGCCAGCAGCTTAATGACTAGCATTTCCGGGGAGCTGTTTTTT
-,TRBV25-1,once,TRBJ1-6,CASSELGSSYNSPLHF,TGTGCCAGCAGTGAATTGGGGAGCTCCTATAATTCACCCCTCCACTTT
TRBD2,TRBV6-2/TRBV6-3,-,TRBJ2-1,CASSYLLAGGRDEQFF,TGTGCCAGCAGTTATCTATTAGCGGGAGGACGGGATGAGCAGTTCTTC
-,TRBV29-1,once,TRBJ2-7,CSVELGSEQYF,TGCAGCGTTGAACTCGGGTCCGAGCAGTACTTC
TRBD2,TRBV27,-,TRBJ2-3,CASSLRTSGTDTQYF,TGTGCCAGCAGTTTGAGGACTAGCGGCACAGATACGCAGTATTTT
-,TRBV7-9,-,TRBJ1-5,CASSLEANQPQHF,TGTGCCAGCAGCTTGGAGGCAAATCAGCCCCAGCATTTT
TRBD2,TRBV28,-,TRBJ2-3,CASSRGGFTDTQYF,TGTGCCAGCAGCCGGGGGGGCTTCACAGATACGCAGTATTTT
-,TRBV7-9,-,TRBJ1-2,CASTPEAQGDYGYTF,TGTGCCAGCACCCCGGAGGCACAGGGTGACTATGGCTACACCTTC
TRBD2,TRBV5-1,-,TRBJ2-5,CASSWAGEAETQYF,TGCGCCAGCAGCTGGGCGGGGGAGGCGGAGACCCAGTACTTC
TRBD1,TRBV5-6,-,TRBJ1-4,CASGDRVGEKLFF,TGTGCCAGCGGCGACAGGGTGGGTGAAAAACTGTTTTTT
-,TRBV5-6,-,TRBJ1-6,CASSFAPGDPYNSPLHF,TGTGCCAGCAGCTTCGCCCCGGGGGACCCCTATAATTCACCCCTCCACTTT
TRBD1,TRBV15,-,TRBJ1-1,CATSREDRVDTEAFF,TGTGCCACCAGCAGAGAGGACAGGGTAGATACTGAAGCTTTCTTT
TRBD1,TRBV10-3,once,TRBJ2-4,CAISEGQKDIQYF,TGTGCCATCAGCGAGGGACAGAAGGACATTCAGTACTTC
-,TRBV5-4,-,TRBJ2-3,CATRQRASTDTQYF,TGTGCCACCCGTCAGAGGGCGAGCACAGATACGCAGTATTTT
-,TRBV18,-,TRBJ2-6,CASLSGANVLTF,TGTGCCAGCTTATCTGGGGCCAACGTCCTGACTTTC
-,TRBV7-9,-,TRBJ2-7,CASSEQAYEQYF,TGTGCCAGCAGCGAACAAGCCTACGAGCAGTACTTC
-,TRBV5-6,-,TRBJ1-6,CASSIGGSYNSPLHF,TGTGCCAGCAGCATAGGGGGCTCCTATAATTCACCCCTCCACTTT
-,TRBV7-2,-,TRBJ2-2,CASSLIRNTGELFF,TGTGCCAGCAGCTTGATCAGAAACACCGGGGAGCTGTTTTTT
-,TRBV5-4,-,TRBJ2-3,CASSFSGALPPDTQYF,TGTGCCAGCAGCTTCTCTGGGGCCCTGCCCCCAGATACGCAGTATTTT
-,TRBV3-1/TRBV3-2,-,TRBJ2-5,CASSRRTIQETQYF,TGTGCCAGCAGCCGCCGGACTATCCAAGAGACCCAGTACTTC
TRBD1,TRBV24-1,-,TRBJ2-1,CATSDYPSFGQGANEQFF,TGTGCCACCAGTGATTACCCCTCTTTTGGACAGGGGGCGAATGAGCAGTTCTTC
TRBD1,TRBV12-3/TRBV12-4,-,TRBJ2-7,CASQGQGAREQYF,TGTGCCTCTCAGGGACAGGGGGCGCGAGAGCAGTACTTC
TRBD1,TRBV5-6,-,TRBJ1-5,CASSFGQGYLSNQPQHF,TGTGCCAGCAGCTTTGGACAGGGGTATCTTAGCAATCAGCCCCAGCATTTT
-,TRBV24-1,-,TRBJ1-1,CAAKTTGNTEAFF,TGTGCCGCCAAAACAACAGGGAACACTGAAGCTTTCTTT
-,TRBV30,-,TRBJ1-1,CASFPRNTEAFF,TGTGCCTCCTTTCCGAGGAACACTGAAGCTTTCTTT
-,TRBV25-1,-,TRBJ1-5,CASRRGDQPQHF,TGTGCCAGCAGACGAGGAGATCAGCCCCAGCATTTT
-,TRBV28,-,TRBJ1-5,CASSSLSVQPQHF,TGTGCCAGCAGCTCCCTCTCGGTTCAGCCCCAGCATTTT
-,TRBV3-1/TRBV3-2,-,TRBJ2-7,CASSQDRVWGEQCF,TGTGCCAGCAGCCAAGACAGGGTCTGGGGCGAGCAGTGCTTC
TRBD1,TRBV5-6,-,TRBJ1-5,CASSTRGSNQPQHF,TGTGCCAGCAGCACCAGGGGGTCTAATCAGCCCCAGCATTTT
-,TRBV20-1,-,TRBJ2-5,CSASEVRVETQYF,TGCAGTGCTAGTGAAGTCAGGGTAGAGACCCAGTACTTC
TRBD1,TRBV28,-,TRBJ2-7,CASSPGGIHEQYF,TGTGCCAGCAGCCCAGGGGGCATTCACGAGCAGTACTTC
-,TRBV7-6,-,TRBJ2-5,CASSLNYKETQYF,TGTGCCAGCAGCTTAAACTATAAAGAGACCCAGTACTTC
TRBD2,TRBV6-6,-,TRBJ2-1,CASRRAGGPENEQFF,TGTGCCAGCAGACGGGCGGGAGGGCCGGAAAACGAGCAGTTCTTC